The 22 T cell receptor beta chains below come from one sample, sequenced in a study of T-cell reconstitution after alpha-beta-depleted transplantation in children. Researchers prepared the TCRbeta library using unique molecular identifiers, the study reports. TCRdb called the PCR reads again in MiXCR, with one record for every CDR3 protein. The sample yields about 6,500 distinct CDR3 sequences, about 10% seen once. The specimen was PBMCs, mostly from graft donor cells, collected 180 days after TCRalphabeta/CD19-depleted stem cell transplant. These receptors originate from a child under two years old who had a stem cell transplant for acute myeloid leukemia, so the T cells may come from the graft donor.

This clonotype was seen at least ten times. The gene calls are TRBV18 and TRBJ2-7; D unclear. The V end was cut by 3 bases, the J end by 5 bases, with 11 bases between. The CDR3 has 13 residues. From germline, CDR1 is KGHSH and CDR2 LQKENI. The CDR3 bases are TGTGCCAGCTCACCGGTCATACAAGACGAGCAGTACTTC. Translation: CASSPVIQDEQYF. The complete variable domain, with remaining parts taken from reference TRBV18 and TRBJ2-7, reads NAGVMQNPRHLVRRRGQEARLRCSPMKGHSHVYWYRQLPEEGLKFMVYLQKENIIDESGMPKERFSAEFPKEGPSILRIQQVVRGDSAAYFCASSPVIQDEQYFGPGTRLTVT.

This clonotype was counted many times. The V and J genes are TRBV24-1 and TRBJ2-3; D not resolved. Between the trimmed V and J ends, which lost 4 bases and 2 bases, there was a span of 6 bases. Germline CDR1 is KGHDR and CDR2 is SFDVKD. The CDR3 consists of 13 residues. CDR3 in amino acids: CATSEGFTDTQYF. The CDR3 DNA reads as TGTGCCACCAGTGAGGGATTCACAGATACGCAGTATTTT.

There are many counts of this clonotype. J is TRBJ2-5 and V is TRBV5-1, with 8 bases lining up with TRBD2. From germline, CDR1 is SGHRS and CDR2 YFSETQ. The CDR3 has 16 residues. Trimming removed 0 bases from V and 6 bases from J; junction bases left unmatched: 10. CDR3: CASSLASGGPVQTQYF. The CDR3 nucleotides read TGCGCCAGCAGCTTGGCCTCGGGAGGGCCAGTACAGACCCAGTACTTC.

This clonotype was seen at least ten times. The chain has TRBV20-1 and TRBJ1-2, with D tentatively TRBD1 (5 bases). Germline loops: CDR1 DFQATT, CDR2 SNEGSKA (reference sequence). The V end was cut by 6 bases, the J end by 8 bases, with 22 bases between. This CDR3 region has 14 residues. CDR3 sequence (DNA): TGCAGTGCCCGACTTGCCGGGGCTACGTCCGGCTACACCTTC. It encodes CSARLAGATSGYTF.

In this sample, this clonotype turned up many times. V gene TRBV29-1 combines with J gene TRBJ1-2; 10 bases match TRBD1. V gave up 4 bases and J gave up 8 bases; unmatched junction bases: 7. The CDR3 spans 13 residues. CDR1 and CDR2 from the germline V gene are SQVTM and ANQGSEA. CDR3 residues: CSVGEDRGKGYTF. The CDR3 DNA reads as TGCAGCGTTGGAGAGGACAGGGGGAAAGGCTACACCTTC.

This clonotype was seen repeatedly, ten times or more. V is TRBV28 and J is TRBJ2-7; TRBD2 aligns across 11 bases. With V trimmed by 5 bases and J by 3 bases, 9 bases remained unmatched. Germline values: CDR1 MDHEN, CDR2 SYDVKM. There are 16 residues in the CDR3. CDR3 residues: CASSGAGLAGGYEQYF. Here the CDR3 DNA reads TGTGCCAGCAGTGGGGCCGGGCTAGCGGGAGGCTACGAGCAGTACTTC.

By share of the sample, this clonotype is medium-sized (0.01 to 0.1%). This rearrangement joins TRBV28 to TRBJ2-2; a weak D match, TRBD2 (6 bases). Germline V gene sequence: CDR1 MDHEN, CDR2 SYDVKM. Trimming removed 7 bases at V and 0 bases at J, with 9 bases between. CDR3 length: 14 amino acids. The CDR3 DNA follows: TGTGCCAGCACAGGAGGGACGAACACCGGGGAGCTGTTTTTT. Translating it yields CASTGGTNTGELFF.

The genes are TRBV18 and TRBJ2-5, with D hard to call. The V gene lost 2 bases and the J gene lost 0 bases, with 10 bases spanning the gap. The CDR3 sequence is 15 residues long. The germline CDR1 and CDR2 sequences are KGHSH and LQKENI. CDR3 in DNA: TGTGCCAGCTCACCAATCGCGGCGGACCAAGAGACCCAGTACTTC. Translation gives CASSPIAADQETQYF.

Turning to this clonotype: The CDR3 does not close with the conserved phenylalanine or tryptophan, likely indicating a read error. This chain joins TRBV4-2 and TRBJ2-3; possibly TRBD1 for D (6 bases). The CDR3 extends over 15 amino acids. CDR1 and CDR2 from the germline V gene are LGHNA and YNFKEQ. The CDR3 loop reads CASSSRQDSTDMQYI. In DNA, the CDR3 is TGTGCCAGCAGCTCCCGACAGGATAGCACAGATATGCAGTATATT.

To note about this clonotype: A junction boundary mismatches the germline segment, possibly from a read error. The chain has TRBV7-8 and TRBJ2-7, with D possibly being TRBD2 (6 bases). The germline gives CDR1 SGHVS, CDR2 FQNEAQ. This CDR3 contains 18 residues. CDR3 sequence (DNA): TGTGCCAGCAGCTTAGCTAAGTTATGGTCACTAGCAGTGTTCGAGCATTACTTC. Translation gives CASSLAKLWSLAVFEHYF.

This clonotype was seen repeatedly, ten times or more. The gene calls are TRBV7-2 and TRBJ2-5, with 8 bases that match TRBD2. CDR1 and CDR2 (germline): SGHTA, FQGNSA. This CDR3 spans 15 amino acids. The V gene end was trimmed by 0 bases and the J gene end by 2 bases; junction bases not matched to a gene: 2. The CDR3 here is CASSLAAGGQETQYF. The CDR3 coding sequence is TGTGCCAGCAGCTTAGCGGCGGGGGGACAAGAGACCCAGTACTTC.

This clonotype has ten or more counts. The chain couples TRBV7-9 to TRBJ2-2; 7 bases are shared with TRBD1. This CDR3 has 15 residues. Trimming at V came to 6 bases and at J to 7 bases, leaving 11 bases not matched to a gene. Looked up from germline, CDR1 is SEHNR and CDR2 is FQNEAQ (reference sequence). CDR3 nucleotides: TGTGCCAGCAGAGGTTCGACAGGGTGGGTCGGGGAGCTGTTTTTT. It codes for CASRGSTGWVGELFF.

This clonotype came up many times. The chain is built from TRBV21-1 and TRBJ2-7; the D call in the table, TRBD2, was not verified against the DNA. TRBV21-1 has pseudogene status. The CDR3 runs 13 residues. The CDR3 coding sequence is TGTGCCAGCACCTTACTAGTAGACTACGAGCAGTACTTC. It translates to CASTLLVDYEQYF.

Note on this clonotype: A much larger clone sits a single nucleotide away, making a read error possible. The CDR3 DNA follows: TGTGCCAGCTCACCGGGACATGACACCCGGGAGCTGTTTTTT. This translates into CASSPGHDTRELFF. This chain joins TRBV18 and TRBJ2-2; weak D call: TRBD1 (6 bases). The CDR3 extends over 14 amino acids. Germline V gene data show CDR1 as KGHSH and CDR2 as LQKENI.

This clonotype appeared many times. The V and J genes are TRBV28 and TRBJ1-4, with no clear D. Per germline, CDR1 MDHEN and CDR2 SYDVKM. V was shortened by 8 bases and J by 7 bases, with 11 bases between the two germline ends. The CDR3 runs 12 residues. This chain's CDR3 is CASRGAIEKLFF. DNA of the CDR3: TGTGCCAGCCGGGGTGCCATTGAAAAACTGTTTTTT. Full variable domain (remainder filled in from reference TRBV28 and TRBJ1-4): DVKVTQSSRYLVKRTGEKVFLECVQDMDHENMFWYRQDPGLGLRLIYFSYDVKMKEKGDIPEGYSVSREKKERFSLILESASTNQTSMYLCASRGAIEKLFFGSGTQLSVL.

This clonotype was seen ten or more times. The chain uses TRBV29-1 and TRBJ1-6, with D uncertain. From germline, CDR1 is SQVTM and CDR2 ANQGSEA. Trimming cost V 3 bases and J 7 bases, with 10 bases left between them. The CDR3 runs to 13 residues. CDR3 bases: TGCAGCGTTGAGCCGGCACCCAATTCACCCCTCCACTTT. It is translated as CSVEPAPNSPLHF.

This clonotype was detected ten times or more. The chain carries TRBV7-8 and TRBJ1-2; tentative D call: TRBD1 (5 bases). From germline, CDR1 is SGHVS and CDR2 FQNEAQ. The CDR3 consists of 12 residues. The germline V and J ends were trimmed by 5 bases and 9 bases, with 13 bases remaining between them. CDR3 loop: CASSPGRLRYTF. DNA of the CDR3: TGTGCCAGCAGCCCGGGACGCCTACGCTACACCTTC.

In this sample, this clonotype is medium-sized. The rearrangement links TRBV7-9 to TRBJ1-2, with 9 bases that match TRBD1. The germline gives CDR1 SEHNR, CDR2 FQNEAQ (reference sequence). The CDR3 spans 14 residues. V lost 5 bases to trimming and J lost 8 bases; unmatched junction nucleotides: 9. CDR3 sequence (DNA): TGTGCCAGCAGCCCAAGCGGACAGGGGAACGGCTACACCTTC. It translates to CASSPSGQGNGYTF.

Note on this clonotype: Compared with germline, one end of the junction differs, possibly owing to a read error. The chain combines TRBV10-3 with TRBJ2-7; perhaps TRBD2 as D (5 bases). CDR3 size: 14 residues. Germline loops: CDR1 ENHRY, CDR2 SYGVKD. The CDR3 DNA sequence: TGTGACATCACTAGAGGTAGTTGCTCCTACGAGCAGTACTTC. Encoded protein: CDITRGSCSYEQYF.

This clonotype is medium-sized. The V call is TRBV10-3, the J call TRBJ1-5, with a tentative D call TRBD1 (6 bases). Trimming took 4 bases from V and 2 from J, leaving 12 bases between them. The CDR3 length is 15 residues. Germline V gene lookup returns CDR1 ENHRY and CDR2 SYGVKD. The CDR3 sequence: CAISGGGNRNQPQHF. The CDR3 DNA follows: TGTGCCATCAGTGGAGGGGGGAATCGCAATCAGCCCCAGCATTTT.

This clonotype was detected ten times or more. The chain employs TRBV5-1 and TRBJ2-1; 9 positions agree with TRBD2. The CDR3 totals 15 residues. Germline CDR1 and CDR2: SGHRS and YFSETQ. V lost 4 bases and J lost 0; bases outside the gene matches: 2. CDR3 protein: CASSVSGSSYNEQFF. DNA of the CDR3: TGCGCCAGCAGCGTTAGCGGGAGCTCCTACAATGAGCAGTTCTTC.

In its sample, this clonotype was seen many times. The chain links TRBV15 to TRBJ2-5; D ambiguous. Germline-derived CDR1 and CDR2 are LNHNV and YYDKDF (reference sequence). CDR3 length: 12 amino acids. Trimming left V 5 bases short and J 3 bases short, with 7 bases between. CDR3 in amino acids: CATSFGEETQYF. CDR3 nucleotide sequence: TGTGCCACCAGCTTTGGTGAAGAGACCCAGTACTTC.